This T cell receptor beta chain was retrieved from a study of blood T cell repertoires in COVID-19. At the level of the study: Sites across the United States, Italy and Spain contributed samples from acute and convalescent COVID-19. PBMCs, B-cell-depleted T cells, or T cells were the source of the cDNA or gDNA that made up the material.

Under the authors' procedure: Reference gene primers were amplified, and this amplification served to estimate nucleated cell counts. Sequencing was performed with immunoSEQ multiplex PCR; in TCRdb, only in-frame clones are kept and a portion is missing. For V, J and clone size, that table is used; D and trimming come from the DNA. The sample yields over 300,000 clones, over 75% seen once. The sample consisted of peripheral blood. This TCR was sampled from a human donor in a cohort sampled during active COVID-19.

This chain's CDR3 is CASSFWTGFIQPQHF. DNA of the CDR3: TGTGCCAGCAGCTTCTGGACAGGGTTTATTCAGCCCCAGCATTTT. J is TRBJ1-5 and V is TRBV7-6; 8 bases align to TRBD1. The CDR3 loop spans 15 amino acids. V was clipped by 3 bases and J by 6 bases; unmatched bases: 7. Germline V CDR1 and CDR2: SGHVS, FNYEAQ.